The entry below gives a single T cell receptor (beta chain) sequence along with its context. Looked up from germline, CDR1 is MDHEN and CDR2 is SYDVKM. This CDR3 is 15 amino acids long. The V end lost 3 bases, the J end lost 4 bases, and 15 bases lay between the germline ends. Measured with immunoSEQ multiplex PCR; TCRdb has only the in-frame clones, and not every one. Here the sample spans some 41,000 clones, more than 75% being singletons. This sample is part of a study of OX40 agonist ivuxolimab in advanced cancers. Study information: The dose-escalation cohort had hepatocellular carcinoma, melanoma, renal cell or head and neck cancer. The mean age was approximately 60 years, ranging from about 20 to 79, with under 90% of participants male.

The sequence was obtained from an adult with an advanced solid tumor such as melanoma, head and neck, liver or kidney cancer. This chain links TRBV28 with TRBJ1-2; D ambiguous. The sequences come from CD4+ or CD8+ T cells sorted from blood, collected in a trial of the OX40 agonist ivuxolimab. This CDR3 reads CASSLDRVLVYGYTF. CDR3 DNA: TGTGCCAGCAGTTTGGACCGAGTTTTGGTCTATGGCTACACCTTC.